Listed below are T cell receptor beta chains from one sample, sequenced in a study of cytomegalovirus exposure and HLA in healthy donors. TCRdb's table, derived via immunoSEQ multiplex PCR, lists solely in-frame clones and lacks some. The sample records 250,000 to 350,000 clones, about nine tenths being singletons. The sample consisted of PBMCs. Source of these receptors: a woman between 18 and 30 years old in good health and CMV-seronegative. CDR3s leave out the opening cysteine and the closing phenylalanine or tryptophan.

v_call cdr3_aa
TRBV11-2 ASSLVQAEAF
TRBV7-3 ASSPQTGSNTIY
TRBV5-1 ASSPNPGTGNSEQY
TRBV7-6 ASSLGETNTEAF
TRBV13 ASSYRRSGQGQTQY
TRBV28 ASSLPGKAYEQF
TRBV10-3 AIRSAGGPLEQY
TRBV27 ASSFVGQGAPDEQF
TRBV4-1 ASSQIGTTSGSKYEQY
TRBV14 ASSQGSFRGLGEKLF
TRBV7-8 ASNFPLGDTGELF
TRBV4-3 ASSQDSGVNQPQH
TRBV28 ASSLSSGVGIVDTQY
TRBV2 ASTGADSGIENEQF
TRBV11-1 ASSSGTGGYT
TRBV19 ASSIPGGGYNEQF
TRBV6-1 ATETGTNTEAF
TRBV14 ASSQGHIHEQY
TRBV2 ASSGTGDTEAF
TRBV18 ASSPRTDYEQY
TRBV5-1 ASRFSPSTDTQY
TRBV6-6 ASSLTGSGTQY
TRBV15 ATSRVRSEQF
TRBV6-1 ASILGSDSSYEQY
TRBV5-6 ASSLEWQGKY
TRBV28 ASSLDAGAYGYT
TRBV28 ATTGGPDEQY
TRBV9 ASSVTGTSDEQF
TRBV14 ASSPRASGSDEQY
TRBV13 ASSFGDPGEENKLF
TRBV6-1 ASSESRPFDNIQY
TRBV7-8 ASSFPQLAGTNTGELF
TRBV11-2 ASSAASLSGNEQF
TRBV27 ASSLRGYGYT
TRBV7-2 ASSLGPSRGEQY
TRBV4-3 ASSQSSVAPSVHEQY
TRBV5-8 ASSLTGATQETQY
TRBV9 ASTPGQSNQPQH
TRBV12-2 ASRLRGCRVQAF
TRBV18 ASSPWIGGEIAGTQETQY
TRBV5-1 ASSSLAGLAKNIQY
TRBV10-3 AISESEGFGYEQY
TRBV4-1 ASSLNDRGLGETQY
TRBV28 ASSLPGTGDYGYT
TRBV7-2 ASSPQGTRGDIQY
TRBV9 ASSPRGTDSGANVLT
TRBV28 ASNSAYEQY
TRBV4-2 ASSPREDTPGANVLT
TRBV6-4 ASSASGTSGYNEQF
TRBV25-1 ASSESGRSSYEQY
TRBV29-1 SVVAGDQPQH
TRBV29-1 SVTSGSFNEQF
TRBV28 ASSPPGQGNEKLF
TRBV6-6 ASRGQGNTGELF
TRBV2 ASSGQSNQPQH
TRBV13 ASSPGPGNTEAF
TRBV7-2 ASSSQTGGGSYGYT
TRBV28 ASNHFLPQETQY
TRBV7-9 ASSPRESAEQF